Listed here is a single TCR beta chain. Its cognate antigen is unknown. CDR3 size: 13 residues. Germline-derived CDR1 and CDR2 are MDHEN and SYDVKM. The V gene lost 6 bases and the J gene lost 5 bases, with 14 bases spanning the gap. The entry originates in a study of shared clonotypes between healthy human individuals. Whole-study findings and limits: Naive subsets, compared against memory subsets, generally had larger estimated richness values.

TCRdb keeps only in-frame clones here, not all; method: immunoSEQ multiplex PCR. Of over a million clones in the sample, roughly 96% were seen once. The sequence was obtained from a man younger than 40 in good health. V usage is TRBV28 and J usage is TRBJ2-7; perhaps TRBD2 as D (6 bases). The sequenced sample was naive CD4+ T cells sorted from blood. Described subset: CD45RA+ positively selected. CDR3 coding DNA: TGTGCCAGCAGCAAAGGAGGGTTCGACGAGCAGTACTTC. Its translation is CASSKGGFDEQYF.